The TCR beta chain under discussion was sequenced for a study of human T cells and chemical hapten exposure. General observations from the study: Expanded TCR sets contained significantly more large CDR3 similarity clusters than controls.

Library preparation tagged each individual cDNA molecule with a unique molecular identifier. TCRdb re-derived calls from the RACE reads in MiXCR, one entry per CDR3 protein. Of tens of thousands of distinct CDR3 sequences listed, around 7% are singletons. Time point in this sample: pre-sensitization, week 0. Treatment reported: therapeutic diphenylcyclopropenone sensitization with weekly scalp DPC. Alopecia patients between 18 and 70 years old and suitable for DPC were used as donors. Trimming pared 1 base from V and 7 bases from J, leaving 10 bases between. This CDR3 comprises 13 residues. Germline values: CDR1 SGHVS, CDR2 FNYEAQ. This clonotype was detected many times. Its antigen is not known.

This specimen consisted of whole blood, obtained in connection with sensitization to the hapten diphenylcyclopropenone (DPC). This chain connects TRBV7-6 to TRBJ1-2; D gene uncertain. The clonotype comes from a woman aged 25 to 45 with alopecia areata. Some clones in this sample may be carry-over from other donors' samples. The chain's CDR3 is CASSLGPGSGYTF. For the CDR3, the DNA is TGTGCCAGCAGCTTAGGGCCAGGTAGTGGCTACACCTTC.